This T cell receptor (beta chain) was profiled in a study of response to subunit inactivated influenza vaccine. TCRdb used MiXCR to reprocess the RT-PCR reads, holding one entry per CDR3 protein. Of a few hundred thousand distinct CDR3 sequences in the sample, 9% to 15% were seen once. This CDR3 region has 14 residues. The germline V and J ends were trimmed by 4 bases and 1 base, with 9 bases remaining between them. The V gene's germline CDR1 is SGHRS and CDR2 YFSETQ. Study findings and constraints: Only a handful of new T cells, the authors suggested, are recruited with each seasonal influenza vaccination.

This clonotype was detected only a few times. Its antigen is currently unknown. This specimen was non-naive T cells sorted from PBMCs, taken around 14 days before vaccination. This chain connects TRBV5-1 to TRBJ2-1; tentative D call: TRBD1 (5 bases). The origin of this receptor is a man in his fifties who received an inactivated influenza vaccine. The chain's CDR3 is CASSVTESYNEQFF. In DNA form, the CDR3 reads TGCGCCAGCAGCGTGACAGAATCCTACAATGAGCAGTTCTTC.